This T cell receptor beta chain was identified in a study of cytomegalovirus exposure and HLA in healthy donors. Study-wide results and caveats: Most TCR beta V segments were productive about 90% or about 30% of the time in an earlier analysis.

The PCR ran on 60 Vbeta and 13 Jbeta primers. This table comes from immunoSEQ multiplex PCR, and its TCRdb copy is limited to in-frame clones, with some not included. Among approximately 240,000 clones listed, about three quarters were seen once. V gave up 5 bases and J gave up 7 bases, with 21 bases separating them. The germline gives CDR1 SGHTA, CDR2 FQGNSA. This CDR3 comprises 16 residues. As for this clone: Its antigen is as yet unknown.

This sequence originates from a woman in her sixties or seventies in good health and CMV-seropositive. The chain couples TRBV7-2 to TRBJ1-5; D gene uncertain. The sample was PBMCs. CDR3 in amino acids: CASSTHAGSGNQPQHF. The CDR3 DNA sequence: TGTGCCAGCAGCACGCACGCGGGGTCTGGAAACCAGCCCCAGCATTTT.